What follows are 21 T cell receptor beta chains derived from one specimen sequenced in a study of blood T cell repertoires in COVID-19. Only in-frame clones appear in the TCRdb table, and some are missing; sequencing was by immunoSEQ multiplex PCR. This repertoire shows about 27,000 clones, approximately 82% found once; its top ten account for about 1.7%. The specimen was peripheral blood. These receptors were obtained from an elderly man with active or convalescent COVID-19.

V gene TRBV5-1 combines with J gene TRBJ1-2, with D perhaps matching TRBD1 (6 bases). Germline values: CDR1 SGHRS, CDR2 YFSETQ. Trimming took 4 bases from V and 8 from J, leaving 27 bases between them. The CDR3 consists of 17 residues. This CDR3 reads CASSATGTSTTTRGYTF. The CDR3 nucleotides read TGCGCCAGCAGCGCGACCGGGACATCCACAACCACGCGAGGCTACACCTTC.

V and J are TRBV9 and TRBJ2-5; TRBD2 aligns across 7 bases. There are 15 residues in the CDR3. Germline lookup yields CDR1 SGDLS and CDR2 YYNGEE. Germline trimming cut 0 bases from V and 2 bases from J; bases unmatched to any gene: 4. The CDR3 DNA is TGTGCCAGCAGCGTAGGAGCGGGGAATCAAGAGACCCAGTACTTC. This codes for CASSVGAGNQETQYF.

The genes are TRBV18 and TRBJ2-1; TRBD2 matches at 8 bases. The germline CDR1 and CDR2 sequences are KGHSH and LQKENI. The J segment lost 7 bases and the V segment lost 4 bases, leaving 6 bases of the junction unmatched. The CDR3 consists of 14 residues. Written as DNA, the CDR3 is TGTGCCAGCTCACAGCGTCGGGGGGGAAATGAGCAGTTCTTC. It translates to CASSQRRGGNEQFF.

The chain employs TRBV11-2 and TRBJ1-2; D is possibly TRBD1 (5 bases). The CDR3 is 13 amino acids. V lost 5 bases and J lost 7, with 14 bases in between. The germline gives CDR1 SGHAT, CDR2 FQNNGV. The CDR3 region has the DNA TGTGCCAGCAGCCGAGCAGGGTCGTTTGGCTACACCTTC. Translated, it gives CASSRAGSFGYTF.

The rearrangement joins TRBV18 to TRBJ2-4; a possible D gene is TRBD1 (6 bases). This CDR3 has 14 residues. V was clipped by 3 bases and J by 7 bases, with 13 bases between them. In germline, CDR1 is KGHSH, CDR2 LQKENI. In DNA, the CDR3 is TGTGCCAGCTCACCTAGTCGACAGGCGAACATTCAGTACTTC. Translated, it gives CASSPSRQANIQYF.

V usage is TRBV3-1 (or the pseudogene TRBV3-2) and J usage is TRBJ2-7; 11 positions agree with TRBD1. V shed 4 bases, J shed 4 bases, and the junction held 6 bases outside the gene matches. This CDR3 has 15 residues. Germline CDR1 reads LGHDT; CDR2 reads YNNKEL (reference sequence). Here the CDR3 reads CASSRGTGGEYEQYF. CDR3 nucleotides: TGTGCCAGCAGCCGCGGGACAGGGGGTGAGTACGAGCAGTACTTC.

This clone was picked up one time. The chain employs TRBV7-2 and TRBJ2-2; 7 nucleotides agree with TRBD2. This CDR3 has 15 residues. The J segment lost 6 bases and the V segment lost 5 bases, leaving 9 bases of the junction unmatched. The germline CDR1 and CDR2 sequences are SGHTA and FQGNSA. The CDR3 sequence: CASSPSTGLPGELFF. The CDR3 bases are TGTGCCAGCAGCCCGTCTACGGGACTACCCGGGGAGCTGTTTTTT.

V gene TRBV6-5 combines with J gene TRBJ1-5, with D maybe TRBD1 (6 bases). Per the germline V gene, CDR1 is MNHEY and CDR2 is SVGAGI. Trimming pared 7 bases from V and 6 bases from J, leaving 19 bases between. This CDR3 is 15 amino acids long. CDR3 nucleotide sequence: TGTGCCAGCAAGTTGAATTCAGGGGTCAGTCAGCCCCAGCATTTT. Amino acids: CASKLNSGVSQPQHF.

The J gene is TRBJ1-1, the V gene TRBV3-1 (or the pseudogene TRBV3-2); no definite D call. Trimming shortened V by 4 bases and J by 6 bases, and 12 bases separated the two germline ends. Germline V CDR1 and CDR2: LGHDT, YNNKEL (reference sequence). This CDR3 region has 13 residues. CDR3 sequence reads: CASSPRFEAEAFF. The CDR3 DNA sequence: TGTGCCAGCAGCCCAAGGTTTGAGGCTGAAGCTTTCTTT.

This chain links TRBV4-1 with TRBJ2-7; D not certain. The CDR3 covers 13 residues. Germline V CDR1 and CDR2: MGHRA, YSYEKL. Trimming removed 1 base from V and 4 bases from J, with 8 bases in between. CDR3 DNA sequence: TGCGCCAGCAGCCAAGGCGATCGATACGAGCAGTACTTC. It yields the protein CASSQGDRYEQYF.

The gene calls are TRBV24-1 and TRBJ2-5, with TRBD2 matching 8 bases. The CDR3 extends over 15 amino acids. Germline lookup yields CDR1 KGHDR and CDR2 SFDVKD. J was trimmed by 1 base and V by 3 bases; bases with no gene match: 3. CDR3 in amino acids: CATSDPGTSQETQYF. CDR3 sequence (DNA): TGTGCCACCAGTGATCCCGGGACTAGCCAAGAGACCCAGTACTTC.

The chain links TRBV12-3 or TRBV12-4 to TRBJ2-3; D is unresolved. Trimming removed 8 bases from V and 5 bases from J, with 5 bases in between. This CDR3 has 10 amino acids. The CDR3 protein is CASGQDTQYF. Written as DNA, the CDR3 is TGTGCCAGCGGGCAAGATACGCAGTATTTT.

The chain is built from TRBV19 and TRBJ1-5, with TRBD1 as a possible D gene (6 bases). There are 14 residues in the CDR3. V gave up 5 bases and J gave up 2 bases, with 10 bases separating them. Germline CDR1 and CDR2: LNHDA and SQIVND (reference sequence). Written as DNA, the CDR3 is TGTGCCAGTAGTGCGGGGGGCGGCAATCAGCCCCAGCATTTT. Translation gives CASSAGGGNQPQHF.

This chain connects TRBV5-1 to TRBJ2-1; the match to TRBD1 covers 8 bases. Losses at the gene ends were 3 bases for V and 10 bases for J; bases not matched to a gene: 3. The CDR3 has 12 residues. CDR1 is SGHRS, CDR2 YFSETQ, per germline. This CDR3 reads CASSSGQGEQFF. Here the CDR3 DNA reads TGCGCCAGCAGCTCAGGACAGGGCGAGCAGTTCTTC.

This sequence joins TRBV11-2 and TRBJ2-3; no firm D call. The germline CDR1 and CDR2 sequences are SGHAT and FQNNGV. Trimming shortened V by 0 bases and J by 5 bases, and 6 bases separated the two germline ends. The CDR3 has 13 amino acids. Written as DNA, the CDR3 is TGTGCCAGCAGCTTAGAGGGCAGAGATACGCAGTATTTT. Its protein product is CASSLEGRDTQYF.

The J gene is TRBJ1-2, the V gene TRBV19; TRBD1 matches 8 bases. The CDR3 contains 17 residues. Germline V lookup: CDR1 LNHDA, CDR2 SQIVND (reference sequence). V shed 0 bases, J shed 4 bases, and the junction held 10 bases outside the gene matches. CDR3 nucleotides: TGTGCCAGTAGTATAGATCTTGGGAGGGGACAGGTCTATGGCTACACCTTC. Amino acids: CASSIDLGRGQVYGYTF.

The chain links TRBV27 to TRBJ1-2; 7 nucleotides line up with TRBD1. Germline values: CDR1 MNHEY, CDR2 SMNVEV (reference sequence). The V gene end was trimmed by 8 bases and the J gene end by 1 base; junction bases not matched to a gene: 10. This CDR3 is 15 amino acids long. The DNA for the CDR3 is TGTGCCAGCCGACCCACGGACAGGCTTAACTATGGCTACACCTTC. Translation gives CASRPTDRLNYGYTF.

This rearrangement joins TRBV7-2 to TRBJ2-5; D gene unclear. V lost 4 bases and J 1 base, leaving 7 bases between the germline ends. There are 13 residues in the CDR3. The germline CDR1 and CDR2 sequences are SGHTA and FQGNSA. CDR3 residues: CASSSKFQETQYF. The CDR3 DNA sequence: TGTGCCAGCAGCTCCAAATTCCAAGAGACCCAGTACTTC.

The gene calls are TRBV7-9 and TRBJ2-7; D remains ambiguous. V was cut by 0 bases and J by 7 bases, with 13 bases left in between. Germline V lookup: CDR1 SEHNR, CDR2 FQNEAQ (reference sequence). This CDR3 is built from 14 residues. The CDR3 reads CASSLAGGSDEQYF. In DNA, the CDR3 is TGTGCCAGCAGCTTAGCTGGCGGTTCGGATGAGCAGTACTTC. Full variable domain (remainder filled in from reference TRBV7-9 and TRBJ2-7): DTGVSQNPRHKITKRGQNVTFRCDPISEHNRLYWYRQTLGQGPEFLTYFQNEAQLEKSRLLSDRFSAERPKGSFSTLEIQRTEQGDSAMYLCASSLAGGSDEQYFGPGTRLTVT.

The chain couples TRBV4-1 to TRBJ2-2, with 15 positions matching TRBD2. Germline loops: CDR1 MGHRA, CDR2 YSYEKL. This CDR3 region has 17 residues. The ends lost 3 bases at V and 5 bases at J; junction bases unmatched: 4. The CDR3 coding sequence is TGCGCCAGCAGCCAGGAAGGACTAGCGGGGGGGACCGGGGAGCTGTTTTTT. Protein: CASSQEGLAGGTGELFF.

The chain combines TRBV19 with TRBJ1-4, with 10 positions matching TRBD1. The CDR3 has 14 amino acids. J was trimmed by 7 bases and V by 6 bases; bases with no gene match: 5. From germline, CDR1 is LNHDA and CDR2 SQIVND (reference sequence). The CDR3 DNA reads TGTGCCAGTAGCCGACAGGGGGCTGGTGAAAAACTGTTTTTT. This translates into CASSRQGAGEKLFF.